A single sample is the source of the 2 T cell receptor beta chains below, sequenced in a study of blood T cell repertoires in COVID-19. Generated by immunoSEQ multiplex PCR, the TCRdb table keeps only in-frame clones and is missing some. The sample gives 90,000 to 100,000 clones, approximately 90% of which show up once; about a sixth is in the top ten. The sequencing input was peripheral blood. Source of these receptors: a woman in her sixties or seventies with COVID-19, enrolled during active disease.

The gene calls are TRBV27 and TRBJ2-5; 12 positions match TRBD1. The CDR3 sequence is 15 residues long. The germline V gene has CDR1 MNHEY and CDR2 SMNVEV (reference sequence). The J segment lost 9 bases and the V segment lost 5 bases, leaving 10 bases of the junction unmatched. The CDR3 loop reads CASSRGQGAFLAQYF. In DNA form, the CDR3 reads TGTGCCAGCAGTCGGGGACAGGGGGCGTTTTTGGCCCAGTACTTC.

In this sample, this clone turned up a few times. The V and J genes are TRBV7-2 and TRBJ2-7, with D possibly being TRBD2 (5 bases). V gave up 0 bases and J gave up 4 bases, with 16 bases separating them. Per germline, CDR1 SGHTA and CDR2 FQGNSA. The CDR3 extends over 16 amino acids. CDR3 sequence: CASSLAPGRWRYEQYF. In nucleotides, the CDR3 is TGTGCCAGCAGCTTAGCGCCCGGTCGGTGGAGGTACGAGCAGTACTTC.